This T cell receptor beta chain was captured in a study of shared clonotypes between healthy human individuals. Study-wide context: Sampling drew on donors who were two women and a few men aged 18 to 49.

On this clone itself: Its antigen is unknown.

V shed 4 bases and J shed 0 bases, with 18 bases lying between them. Germline V gene sequence: CDR1 SEHNR, CDR2 FQNEAQ (reference sequence). CDR3 size: 17 residues. General study results and limits: Larger estimated richness was generally seen in naive subsets than in memory subsets. The researchers took only blood, and tissue repertoires probably look different.

Produced via immunoSEQ multiplex PCR; TCRdb's table is partial and in-frame only. Here the sample spans about 2 million clones, roughly 94% being singletons. CD8 cells classed as naive were CD45RO-negative and positively selected for CCR7, excluding terminally differentiated effector memory CD45RA+ cells. The receptor was derived from a man aged 18-30 years in good health. Input material: naive CD8+ T cells sorted from blood. The chain is built from TRBV7-9 and TRBJ2-5; D may be TRBD1 (7 bases). CDR3 sequence: CASSSVGGQWYQETQYF. Here the CDR3 DNA reads TGTGCCAGCAGCTCCGTGGGGGGACAGTGGTACCAAGAGACCCAGTACTTC.